Sequencing of this T cell receptor beta chain was carried out in a study of blood T cell repertoires in COVID-19. Study-wide background: Samples representing acute and convalescent COVID-19 were sourced from the United States, Italy and Spain. PBMCs, B-cell-depleted T cells, or T cells were the source of the cDNA or gDNA that made up the material.

Germline CDR1 reads MGHRA; CDR2 reads YSYEKL. The V segment lost 3 bases and the J segment 2 bases; nucleotides outside the gene matches: 8. This CDR3 contains 17 residues. Original processing methods: Amplification with reference gene primers provided the estimates of nucleated cell counts. TCRdb's table, derived via immunoSEQ multiplex PCR, lists solely in-frame clones and lacks some. V and J calls and clone size are copied from that table; D and trimming were computed from the DNA. The sample carries about 360,000 clones, around nine tenths recorded once. The TCR comes from a human donor in a cohort sampled during active COVID-19. The rearrangement uses TRBV4-1 and TRBJ1-5; TRBD1 agrees at 9 bases. The sample comprised peripheral blood. The CDR3 is CASSHQTGGVGNQPQHF. CDR3 in DNA: TGCGCCAGCAGCCACCAGACAGGGGGAGTTGGCAATCAGCCCCAGCATTTT.